This section outlines one TCR beta chain sequence together with its context. Authors' methods: Reference gene primer amplification gave nucleated cell count estimates. Sequenced by immunoSEQ multiplex PCR; TCRdb stores in-frame clones only, minus some. V and J calls and clone size follow that table, whereas D and trimming were derived from the DNA. The sample shows roughly 250,000 clones, about 85% of them seen only once. The data stem from a study of blood T cell repertoires in COVID-19. Study in general: Collection of acute and convalescent COVID-19 samples took place in the United States, Italy and Spain. The cDNA or gDNA used as material had been derived from T cells, B-cell-depleted T cells, or PBMCs.

Seattle-derived patients entered the study during active infection and were followed longitudinally. The CDR3 spans 12 residues. From germline, CDR1 is MNHEY and CDR2 SVGAGI. The germline V and J ends were trimmed by 6 bases and 3 bases, with 8 bases remaining between them. The V gene is TRBV6-5, the J gene TRBJ1-1, with no clear D. The TCR was taken from a human donor with COVID-19, enrolled during active disease. The donor label of this sample is uncertain. Sequencing used peripheral blood. CDR3 amino acids: CASSLSYTEAFF. Here the CDR3 DNA reads TGTGCCAGCAGCCTATCTTACACTGAAGCTTTCTTT.